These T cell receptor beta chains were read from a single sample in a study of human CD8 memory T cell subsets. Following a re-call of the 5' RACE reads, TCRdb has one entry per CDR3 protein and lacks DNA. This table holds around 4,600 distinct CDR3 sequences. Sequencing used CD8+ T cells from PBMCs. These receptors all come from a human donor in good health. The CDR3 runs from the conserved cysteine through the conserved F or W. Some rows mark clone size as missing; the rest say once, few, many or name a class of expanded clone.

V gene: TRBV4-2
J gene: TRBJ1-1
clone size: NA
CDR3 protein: CASSQRTGMNTEAFF

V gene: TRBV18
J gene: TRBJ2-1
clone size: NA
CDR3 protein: CASSPDRGNEQFF

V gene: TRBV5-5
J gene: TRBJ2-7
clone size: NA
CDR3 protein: CASSWGTPSLYEQYF

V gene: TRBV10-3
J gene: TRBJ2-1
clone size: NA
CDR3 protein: CAISGSSSYNEQFF

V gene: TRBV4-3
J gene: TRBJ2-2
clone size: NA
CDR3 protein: CASSQVALGVGELFF

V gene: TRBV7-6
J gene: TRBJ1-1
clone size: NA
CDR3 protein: CASSNRQGASTEAFF

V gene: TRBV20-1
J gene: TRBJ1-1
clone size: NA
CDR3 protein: CSALGQVGGTEAFF

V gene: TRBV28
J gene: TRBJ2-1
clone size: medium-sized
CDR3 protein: CASSSRFHNEQFF

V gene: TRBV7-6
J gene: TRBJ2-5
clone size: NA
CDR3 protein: CASSLGAGDGETQYF

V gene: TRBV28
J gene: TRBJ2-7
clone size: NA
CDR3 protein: CASSLGGLAGVSYEQYF

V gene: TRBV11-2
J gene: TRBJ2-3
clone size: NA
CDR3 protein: CASTAKSRTTDTQYF

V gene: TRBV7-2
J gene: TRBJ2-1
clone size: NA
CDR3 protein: CASSFGLWGSIEQFF

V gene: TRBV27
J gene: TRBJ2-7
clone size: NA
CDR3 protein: CASTVSAGMDEQYF

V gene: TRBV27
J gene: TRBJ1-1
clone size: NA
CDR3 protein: CASSPRGAHTEAFF

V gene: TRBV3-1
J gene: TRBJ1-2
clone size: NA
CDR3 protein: CASGTPGPTFINGYTF

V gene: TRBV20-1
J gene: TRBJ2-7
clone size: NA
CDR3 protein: CSARDVDTAYEQYF

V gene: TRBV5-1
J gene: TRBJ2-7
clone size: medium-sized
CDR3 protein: CASSDPGTSGVQYF

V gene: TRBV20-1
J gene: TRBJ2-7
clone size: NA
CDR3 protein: CSARDGSEAYEQYF

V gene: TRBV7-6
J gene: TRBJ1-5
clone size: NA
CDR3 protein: CASSLGPDGYSNQPQHF

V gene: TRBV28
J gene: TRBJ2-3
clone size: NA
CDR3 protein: CASSPLLWEGTDTQYF

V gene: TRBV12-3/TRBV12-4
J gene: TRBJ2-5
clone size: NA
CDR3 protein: CASSPNWGTQETQYF

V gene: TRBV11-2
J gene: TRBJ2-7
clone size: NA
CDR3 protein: CASSLVAGDSIYEQYF

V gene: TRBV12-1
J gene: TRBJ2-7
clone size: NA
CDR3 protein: CASSWGLYEQYF

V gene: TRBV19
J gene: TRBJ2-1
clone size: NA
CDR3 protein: CASSIGRADYNEQFF

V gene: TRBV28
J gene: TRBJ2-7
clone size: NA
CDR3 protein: CASSPPGGRDEQYF

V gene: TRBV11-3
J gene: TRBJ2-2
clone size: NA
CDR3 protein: CASSLDTRNTGELFF

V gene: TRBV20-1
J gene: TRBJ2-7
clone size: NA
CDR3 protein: CSVRGENGYEQYF

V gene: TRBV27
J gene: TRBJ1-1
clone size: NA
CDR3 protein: CASKTWGPSNTEAFF

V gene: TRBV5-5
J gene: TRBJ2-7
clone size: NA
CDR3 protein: CASSKDGYEQYF

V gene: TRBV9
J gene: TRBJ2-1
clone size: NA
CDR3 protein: CASSVRLAGDKPAEQFF

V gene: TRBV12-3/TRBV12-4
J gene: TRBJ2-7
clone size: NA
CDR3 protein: CASSFNSGRLYEQYF

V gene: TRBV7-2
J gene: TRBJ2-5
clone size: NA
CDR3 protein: CASSLGPVKETQYF

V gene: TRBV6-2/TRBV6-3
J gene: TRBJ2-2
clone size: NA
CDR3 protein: CASSYSIGLTGELFF

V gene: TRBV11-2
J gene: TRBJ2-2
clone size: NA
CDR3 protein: CASSLGGTEDTGELFF

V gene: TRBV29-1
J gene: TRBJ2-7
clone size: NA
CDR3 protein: CSVEDDRAGSYEQYF